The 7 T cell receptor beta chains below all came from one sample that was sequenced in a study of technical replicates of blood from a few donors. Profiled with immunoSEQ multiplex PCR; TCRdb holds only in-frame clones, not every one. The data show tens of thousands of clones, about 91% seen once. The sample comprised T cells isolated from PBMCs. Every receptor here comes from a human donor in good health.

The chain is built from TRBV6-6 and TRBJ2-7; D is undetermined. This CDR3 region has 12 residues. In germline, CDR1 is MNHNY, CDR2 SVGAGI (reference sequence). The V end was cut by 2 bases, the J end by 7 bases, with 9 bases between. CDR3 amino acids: CASSYPLREQYF. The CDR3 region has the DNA TGTGCCAGCAGTTACCCCTTGCGGGAGCAGTACTTC.

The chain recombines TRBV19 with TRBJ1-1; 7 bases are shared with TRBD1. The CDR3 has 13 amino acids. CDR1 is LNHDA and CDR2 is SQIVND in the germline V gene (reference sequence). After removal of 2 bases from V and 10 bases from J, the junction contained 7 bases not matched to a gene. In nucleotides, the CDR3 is TGTGCCAGTAGTATACAGGGACAGTCTAGAGCTTTCTTT. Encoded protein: CASSIQGQSRAFF.

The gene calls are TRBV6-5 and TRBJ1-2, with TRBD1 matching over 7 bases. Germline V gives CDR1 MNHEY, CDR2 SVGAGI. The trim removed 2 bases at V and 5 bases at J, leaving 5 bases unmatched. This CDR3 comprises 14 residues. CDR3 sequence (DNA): TGTGCCAGCAGTTACGGGACAGCCTTTTATGGCTACACCTTC. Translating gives CASSYGTAFYGYTF.

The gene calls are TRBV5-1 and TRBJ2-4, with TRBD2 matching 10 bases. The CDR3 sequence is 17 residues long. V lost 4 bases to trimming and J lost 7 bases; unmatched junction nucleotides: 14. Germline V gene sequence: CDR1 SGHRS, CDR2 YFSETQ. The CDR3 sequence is CASSPQASGGAWNIQYF. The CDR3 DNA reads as TGCGCCAGCAGCCCACAGGCGAGCGGGGGGGCTTGGAACATTCAGTACTTC. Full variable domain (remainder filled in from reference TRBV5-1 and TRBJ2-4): KAGVTQTPRYLIKTRGQQVTLSCSPISGHRSVSWYQQTPGQGLQFLFEYFSETQRNKGNFPGRFSGRQFSNSRSEMNVSTLELGDSALYLCASSPQASGGAWNIQYFGAGTRLSVL.

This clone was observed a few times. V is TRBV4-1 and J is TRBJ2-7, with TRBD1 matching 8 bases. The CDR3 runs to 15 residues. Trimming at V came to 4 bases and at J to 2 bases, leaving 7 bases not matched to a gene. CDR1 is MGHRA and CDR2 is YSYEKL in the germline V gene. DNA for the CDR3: TGCGCCAGCAGCCTTAGACAGGGGACCACCTACGAGCAGTACTTC. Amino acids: CASSLRQGTTYEQYF.

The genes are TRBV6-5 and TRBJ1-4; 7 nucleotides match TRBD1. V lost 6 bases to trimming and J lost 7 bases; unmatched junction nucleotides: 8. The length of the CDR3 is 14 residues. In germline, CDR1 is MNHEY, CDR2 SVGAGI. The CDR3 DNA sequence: TGTGCCAGCAGGGGACAGTCTAGACCTGAAAAACTGTTTTTT. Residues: CASRGQSRPEKLFF.

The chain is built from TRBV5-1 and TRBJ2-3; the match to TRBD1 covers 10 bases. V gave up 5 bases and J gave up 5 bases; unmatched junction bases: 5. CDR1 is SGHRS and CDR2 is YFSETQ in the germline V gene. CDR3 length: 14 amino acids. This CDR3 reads CASSPDRGVDTQYF. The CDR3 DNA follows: TGCGCCAGCAGTCCGGACAGGGGGGTAGATACGCAGTATTTT.